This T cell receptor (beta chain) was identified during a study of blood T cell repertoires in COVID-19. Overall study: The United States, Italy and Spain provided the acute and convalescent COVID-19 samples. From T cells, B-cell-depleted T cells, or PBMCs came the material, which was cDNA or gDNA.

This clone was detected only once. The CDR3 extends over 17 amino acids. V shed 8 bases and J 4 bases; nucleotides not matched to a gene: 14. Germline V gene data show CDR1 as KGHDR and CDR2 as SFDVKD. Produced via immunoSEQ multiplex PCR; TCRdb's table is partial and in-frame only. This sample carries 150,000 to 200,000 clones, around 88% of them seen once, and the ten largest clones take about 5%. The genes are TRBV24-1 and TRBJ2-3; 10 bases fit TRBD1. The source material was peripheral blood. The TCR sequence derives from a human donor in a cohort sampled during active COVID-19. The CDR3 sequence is CATNLFRDRGSSDTQYF. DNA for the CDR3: TGTGCCACCAACCTATTCCGGGACAGGGGTTCCTCAGATACGCAGTATTTT.